This entry describes one TCR beta chain. Which antigen it targets is not known. No much larger clone exists at a distance of one base, and base qualities are not known. The sample comes from a study of neurological immune-mediated disorders (dated by TCRdb to about 2019). General notes on the study: Among the 35 or so multiple sclerosis patients, relapsing-remitting MS was present in approximately 31 and secondary progressive MS was present in 3. The study compared peripheral blood TCR-beta repertoires of HTLV-I-associated myelopathy (HAM/TSP) patients, multiple sclerosis patients and healthy controls using UMI-based sequencing. Alongside PBMC samples, the set of some 100 TCR-beta libraries contained longitudinal samples, technical triplicates, and paired CD4+ and CD8+ T-cell subsets that had been sorted. The cohort included about 66 subjects: some 14 with HAM/TSP, around 35 with multiple sclerosis, and about 20 healthy controls. Paper-wide results and their limitations: TCR clonal expansion was greatest in HAM/TSP patients and smallest in MS patients, who ranked below even healthy controls. The MS cluster was not associated with any clinical or MRI features, and the authors stated that larger cohorts are needed. No identical CDR3 amino acid sequences were shared among expanded clones across subjects, suggesting private TCR-beta repertoires in all groups. In a phylogenetic analysis, the repertoires of 18 out of 34 MS patients fell into a single cluster of related CDR3 sequences, pointing to a possible signature at the repertoire level.

For unsorted PBMC libraries, 2 million PBMCs were used after storage in RNAlater at -80 degrees C until RNA extraction. Multiple sclerosis patients were enrolled in a US clinical protocol evaluating disease progression by magnetic resonance imaging. Peripheral blood was subjected to Ficoll-Hypaque density gradient centrifugation to isolate PBMCs, which were then cryopreserved in liquid nitrogen. cDNA was synthesized by template-switch 5'RACE using a primer with a 10-nucleotide random unique molecular identifier that tagged each TCR transcript. Each sequencing run produced over 190 million TCR-beta sequences covering 15-18 subjects. The RNeasy kit was used for extraction of total RNA. The KAPA Real-time Library Amplification kit was used to amplify TCR-beta VDJ regions with primers for the TCR constant region and the 5'RACE anchor. A first PCR added sample indexes and Illumina adaptors, after which a second PCR increased the library yield. After purification with Ampure beads, the TCR product of roughly 650 bp was size-selected on a 2% E-gel SizeSelection system. Before pooling, library quality was assessed on a Bioanalyzer, concentration was determined with Qubit, and library quantification was performed with the Kapa Library Quantification kit. Libraries were sequenced paired-end 2 x 150 bp on an Illumina HiSeq 2500. To increase sequence diversity, about 23-32% phiX was spiked into each library pool. The source study handled its data this way. The quality-filtered reads were processed with the UMI-based MiGEC pipeline, whose error correction step removed more than 90% of the raw TCR sequences. IMGT germline references were used for aligning VDJ genes, and each clonotype was defined as a unique CDR3 amino acid sequence together with its V-J genes. Clonal expansion, Shannon diversity and CDR3 relatedness were evaluated with VDJtools (CalcPairwiseDistances, ClusterSamples), while phylogenetic trees were built in CLCbio workbench. Expanded clones were defined as having at least 8 unique UMIs, based on coefficient-of-variation modelling across technical triplicates. TCRdb handled the public reads itself, with Q25 trimming in fastp and clone calling in MiXCR, and kept productive beta chains. For every CDR3 protein sequence, its rows merge into one entry that carries the most common genes and DNA. TCRdb, not the authors, supplied the V and J calls. The sample profile shows tens of thousands of distinct CDR3 sequences; roughly 4% of them were found once. Roughly 6% of the sample belongs to the ten largest clones.

CDR3 length: 15 amino acids, cysteine to phenylalanine. Just CDR3 DNA is preserved here, 45 bases in frame from base 1. Taken from the germline V gene, the CDR1 and CDR2 loops are KGHSH and LQKENI. Clipping removes 1 base from V and 3 bases from J, with 4 as the unmatched junction base count. The sequence links TRBV18 to TRBJ2-3; 7 central bases correspond to TRBD2. The sequenced sample consisted of PBMCs. This TCR was recovered from a woman in her sixties or seventies with multiple sclerosis. CDR3 loop: CASSPRLADTDTQYF. Read as DNA, the sequence is TGTGCCAGCTCACCACGCCTAGCGGATACAGATACGCAGTATTTT.